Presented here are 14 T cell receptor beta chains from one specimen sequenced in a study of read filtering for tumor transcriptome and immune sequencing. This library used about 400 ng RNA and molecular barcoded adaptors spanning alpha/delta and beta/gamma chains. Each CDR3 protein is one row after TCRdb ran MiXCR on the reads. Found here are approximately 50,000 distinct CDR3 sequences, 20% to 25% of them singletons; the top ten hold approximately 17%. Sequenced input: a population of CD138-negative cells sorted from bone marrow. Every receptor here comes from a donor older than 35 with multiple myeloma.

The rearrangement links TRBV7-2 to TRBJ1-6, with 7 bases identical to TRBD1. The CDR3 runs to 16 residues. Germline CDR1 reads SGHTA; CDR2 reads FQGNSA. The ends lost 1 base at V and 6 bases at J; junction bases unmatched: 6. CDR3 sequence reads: CTSSLGRQGGNSPLHF. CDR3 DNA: TGTACCAGCAGCTTAGGTCGACAGGGCGGTAATTCACCCCTCCACTTT.

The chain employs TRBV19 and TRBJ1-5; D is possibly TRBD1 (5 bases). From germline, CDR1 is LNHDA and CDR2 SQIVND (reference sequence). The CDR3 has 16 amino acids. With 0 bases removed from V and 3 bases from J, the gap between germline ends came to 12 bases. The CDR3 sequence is CASSIDQGSYNQPQHF. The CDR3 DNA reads TGTGCCAGTAGTATAGATCAGGGCAGTTACAATCAGCCCCAGCATTTT.

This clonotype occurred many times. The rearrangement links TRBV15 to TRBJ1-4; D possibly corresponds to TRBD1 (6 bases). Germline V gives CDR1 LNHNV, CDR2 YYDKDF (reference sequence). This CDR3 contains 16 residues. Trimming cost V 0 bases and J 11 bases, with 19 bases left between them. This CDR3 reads CATSRDRGTSEGKLFF. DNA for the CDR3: TGTGCCACCAGCAGAGATAGGGGGACATCAGAGGGGAAACTGTTTTTT.

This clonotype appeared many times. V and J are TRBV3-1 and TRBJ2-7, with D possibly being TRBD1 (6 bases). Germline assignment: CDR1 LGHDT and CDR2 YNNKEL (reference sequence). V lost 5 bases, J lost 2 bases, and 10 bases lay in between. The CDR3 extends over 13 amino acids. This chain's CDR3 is CASSRTETYEQYF. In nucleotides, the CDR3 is TGTGCCAGCAGCAGGACAGAGACCTACGAGCAGTACTTC.

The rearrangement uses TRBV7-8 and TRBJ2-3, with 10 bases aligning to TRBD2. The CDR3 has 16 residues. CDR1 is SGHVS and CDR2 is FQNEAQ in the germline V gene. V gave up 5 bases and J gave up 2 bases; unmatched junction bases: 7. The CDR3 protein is CASSIPSGGFTDTQYF. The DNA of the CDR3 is TGTGCCAGCAGCATCCCTAGCGGGGGCTTCACAGATACGCAGTATTTT.

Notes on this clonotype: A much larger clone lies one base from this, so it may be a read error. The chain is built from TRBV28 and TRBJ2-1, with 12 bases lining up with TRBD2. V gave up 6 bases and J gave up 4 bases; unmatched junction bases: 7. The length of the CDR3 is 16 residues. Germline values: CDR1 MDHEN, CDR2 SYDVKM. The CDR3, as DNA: TGTGCCAGCAGACCAATGGGACTAGCGGGTTACAATGAGCAGTTCTTC. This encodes CASRPMGLAGYNEQFF.

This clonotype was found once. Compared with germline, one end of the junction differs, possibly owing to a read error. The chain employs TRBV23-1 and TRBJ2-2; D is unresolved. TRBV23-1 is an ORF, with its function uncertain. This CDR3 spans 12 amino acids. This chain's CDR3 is CDSSQSGGELFF. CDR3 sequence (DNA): TGCGACAGCAGTCAATCGGGTGGGGAGCTGTTTTTT.

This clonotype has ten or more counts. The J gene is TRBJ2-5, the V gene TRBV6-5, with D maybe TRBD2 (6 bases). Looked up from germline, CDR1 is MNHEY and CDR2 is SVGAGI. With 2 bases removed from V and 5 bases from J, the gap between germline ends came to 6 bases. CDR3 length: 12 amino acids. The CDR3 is CASSYGGETQYF. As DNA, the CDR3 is TGTGCCAGCAGTTACGGGGGGGAGACCCAGTACTTC.

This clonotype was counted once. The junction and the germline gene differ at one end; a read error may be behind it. The CDR3 coding sequence is TGTGCCAGCAGCCCCCTCGGGCGGGCAACTAATGAAGAACTGTTTTTT. Its protein is CASSPLGRATNEELFF. The genes are TRBV9 and TRBJ1-4; no reliable D call. Germline V gives CDR1 SGDLS, CDR2 YYNGEE. The CDR3 sequence is 16 residues long.

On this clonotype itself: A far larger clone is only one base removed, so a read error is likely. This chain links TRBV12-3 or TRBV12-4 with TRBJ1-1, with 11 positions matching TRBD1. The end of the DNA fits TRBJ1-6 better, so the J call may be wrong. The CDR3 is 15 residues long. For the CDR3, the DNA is TGTGCCAGCAGAGCACCGGGACAGGGGGTGACACCCCTCCACTTT. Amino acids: CASRAPGQGVTPLHF.

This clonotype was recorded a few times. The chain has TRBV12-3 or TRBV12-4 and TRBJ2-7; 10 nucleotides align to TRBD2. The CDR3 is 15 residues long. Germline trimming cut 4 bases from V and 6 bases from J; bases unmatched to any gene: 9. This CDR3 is CASSSSSGGPGEQYF. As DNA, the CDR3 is TGTGCCAGCAGTTCTTCTAGCGGGGGTCCGGGCGAGCAGTACTTC.

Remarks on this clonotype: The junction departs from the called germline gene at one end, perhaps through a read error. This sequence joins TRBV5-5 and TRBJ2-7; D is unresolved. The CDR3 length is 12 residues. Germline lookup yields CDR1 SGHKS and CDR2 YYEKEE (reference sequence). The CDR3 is CTSSRTPHEQYF. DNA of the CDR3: TGTACCAGCAGCAGAACGCCCCACGAGCAGTACTTC.

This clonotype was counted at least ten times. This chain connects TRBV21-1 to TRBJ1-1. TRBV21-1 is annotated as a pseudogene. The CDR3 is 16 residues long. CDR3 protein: CASSKHNTASNTEAFF. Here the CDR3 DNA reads TGTGCCAGCAGCAAACATAATACAGCGAGTAACACTGAAGCTTTCTTT.

The CDR3 loop reads CASSLTGGYGYTF. The CDR3 DNA reads as TGTGCCAGCAGTCTAACAGGGGGCTATGGCTACACCTTC. The chain uses TRBV28 and TRBJ1-2; 8 bases fit TRBD1. Trimming took 5 bases from V and 4 from J; bases not matched to a gene: 3. The CDR3 has 13 residues. Germline CDR1 is MDHEN and CDR2 is SYDVKM.